The 5 T cell receptor beta chains below all came from one sample that was sequenced in a study of cytomegalovirus exposure and HLA in healthy donors. The PCR employed 60 Vbeta primers together with 13 Jbeta primers. The assay was immunoSEQ multiplex PCR, and TCRdb's table has in-frame clones only and misses some. The sample lists fewer than 350,000 clones; around 90% were seen once. The sample comprised PBMCs. Source of these receptors: a young woman in good health and CMV-seronegative.

The gene calls are TRBV25-1 and TRBJ2-3; D perhaps matches TRBD2 (6 bases). CDR3 length equals 15 residues. CDR1 is MGHDK, CDR2 SYGVNS, per germline. Between the trimmed V and J ends, which lost 3 bases and 2 bases, there was a span of 12 bases. In DNA, the CDR3 is TGTGCCAGCAGTGATGTAGCGGTTCTCACAGATACGCAGTATTTT. It yields the protein CASSDVAVLTDTQYF.

The chain employs TRBV4-1 and TRBJ1-2, with D possibly TRBD1 on 5 matching bases. The V end lost 0 bases, the J end lost 4 bases, and 12 bases lay between the germline ends. The CDR3 extends over 15 amino acids. Germline V gene sequence: CDR1 MGHRA, CDR2 YSYEKL. The CDR3 region has the DNA TGCGCCAGCAGCCAAGAGCGACGCAGGGCCTATGGCTACACCTTC. Translating it yields CASSQERRRAYGYTF.

The genes are TRBV18 and TRBJ2-1, with 12 bases matching TRBD2. From germline, CDR1 is KGHSH and CDR2 LQKENI. Germline trimming cut 6 bases from V and 0 bases from J; bases unmatched to any gene: 9. The CDR3 is 18 amino acids. Here the CDR3 reads CASSPSGGALNSYNEQFF. In DNA, the CDR3 is TGTGCCAGCTCCCCTAGCGGGGGGGCCCTCAACTCCTACAATGAGCAGTTCTTC.

The genes are TRBV7-9 and TRBJ1-1; D remains unclear. This CDR3 is built from 13 residues. CDR1 and CDR2 (germline): SEHNR, FQNEAQ (reference sequence). V lost 3 bases, J lost 2 bases, and 7 bases lay in between. DNA for the CDR3: TGTGCCAGCAGCTTCGGTCTAAACACTGAAGCTTTCTTT. Translating gives CASSFGLNTEAFF. Using reference TRBV7-9 and TRBJ1-1 for the parts outside the CDR3, the full variable domain is DTGVSQNPRHKITKRGQNVTFRCDPISEHNRLYWYRQTLGQGPEFLTYFQNEAQLEKSRLLSDRFSAERPKGSFSTLEIQRTEQGDSAMYLCASSFGLNTEAFFGQGTRLTVV.

The V call is TRBV2, the J call TRBJ2-5; TRBD2 aligns across 7 bases. Per the germline V gene, CDR1 is SNHLY and CDR2 is FYNNEI. V was clipped by 7 bases and J by 2 bases; unmatched bases: 13. CDR3 length: 16 residues. The DNA for the CDR3 is TGTGCCAGCACCACCCCCCGCGGGGGATTACAAGAGACCCAGTACTTC. This sequence encodes CASTTPRGGLQETQYF.